The clone carrying this T cell receptor (beta chain) shows up as medium-sized by frequency. Each sample's input was roughly 250 ng genomic DNA, some 38,000 genome equivalents. Multiplex touch-down PCR amplified TRB using TRB-A and TRB-B pools in one tube. TCRdb re-called the multiplex PCR reads and gives one entry per CDR3 protein, without DNA. The repertoire table contains around 3,600 distinct CDR3 sequences. The sample originates from a study of T cell clusters in autoimmune cytopenias. In germline, CDR1 is MNHEY, CDR2 SVGAGI. This CDR3 contains 14 residues. The same data also contributed to another study, on T cell repertoires in aging, cancer and after chemotherapy. From that study: Compared with age-matched healthy donors, untreated hematological or solid cancer patients showed higher blood TCR clonality.

The chain uses TRBV6-5 and TRBJ2-7; TCRdb designates TRBD1, a call that cannot be tested without DNA. The TCR comes from a human donor in good health. What was sequenced was peripheral blood. CDR3 loop: CASSLGQEVDEQYF.